This TCR beta chain comes out of a study of cytomegalovirus exposure and HLA in healthy donors. Whole-study results and caveats: More clonal expansion characterized HLA-associated TCR beta chains than equally common others in a later analysis.

In the PCR, 60 Vbeta and 13 Jbeta primers were used. Assay used: immunoSEQ multiplex PCR; TCRdb lists only in-frame clones, some missing. The profile shows fewer than 150,000 clones, around 73% of them singletons. In germline, CDR1 is SGHRS, CDR2 YFSETQ. J gave up 6 bases and V 2 bases, and 4 bases lay outside the gene matches. This CDR3 has 14 residues. Everyone who donated was a healthy bone marrow donor. Donors counted as nominally healthy when sampled, yet unrecorded immune exposures were likely. A note on this clone: The antigen is unknown.

This TCR was sampled from a woman aged 40-49 years in good health and CMV-seropositive. The sequencing sample was made of PBMCs. The chain couples TRBV5-1 to TRBJ1-4; 7 bases line up with TRBD1. In DNA, the CDR3 is TGCGCCAGCAGCTTCGGGACAGACTATGAAAAACTGTTTTTT. This codes for CASSFGTDYEKLFF.